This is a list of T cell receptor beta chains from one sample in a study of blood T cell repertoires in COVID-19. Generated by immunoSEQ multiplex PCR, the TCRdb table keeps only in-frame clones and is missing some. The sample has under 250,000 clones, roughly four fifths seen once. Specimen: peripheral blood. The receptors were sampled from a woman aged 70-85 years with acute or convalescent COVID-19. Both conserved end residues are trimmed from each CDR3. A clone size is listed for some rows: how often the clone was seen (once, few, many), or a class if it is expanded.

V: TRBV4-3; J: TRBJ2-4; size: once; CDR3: ASSQDFRTGERY
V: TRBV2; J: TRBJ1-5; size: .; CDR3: ASSVGENQPQH
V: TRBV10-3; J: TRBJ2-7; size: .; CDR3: ATALRTGINEQY
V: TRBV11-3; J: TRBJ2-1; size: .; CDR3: ASSFQTGGHNEQF
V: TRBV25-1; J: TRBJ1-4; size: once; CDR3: ASSDVRQGGEKLF
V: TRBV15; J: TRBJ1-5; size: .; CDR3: ATSRDSADSFYSNQPQH
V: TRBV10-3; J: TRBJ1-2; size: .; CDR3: AISGDREDGYT
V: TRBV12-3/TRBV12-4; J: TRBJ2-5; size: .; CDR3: ASRKAGGETQY
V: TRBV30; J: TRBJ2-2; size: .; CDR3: AWTKDRRTGELF
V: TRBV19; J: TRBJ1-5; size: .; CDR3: ASTDTGTGGQPQH
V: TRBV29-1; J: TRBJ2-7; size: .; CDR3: SVRDTFYEQY
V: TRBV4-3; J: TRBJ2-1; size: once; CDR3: ASSLLPGGQGYNEQF
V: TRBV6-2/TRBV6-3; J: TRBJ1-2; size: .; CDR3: ASSSFFRGQEGDYDT
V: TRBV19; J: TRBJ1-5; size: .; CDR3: ASSIVEQGNQPQH
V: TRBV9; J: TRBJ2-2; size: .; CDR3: ASSARHQNTGELF
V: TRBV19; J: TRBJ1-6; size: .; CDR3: ASSTTGRDSPLH
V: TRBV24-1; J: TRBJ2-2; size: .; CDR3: ATRAGSHNTGELF
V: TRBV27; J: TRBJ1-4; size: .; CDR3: ATSLDRQSEKLF
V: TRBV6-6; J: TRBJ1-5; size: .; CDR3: ASSYSGEQPQH
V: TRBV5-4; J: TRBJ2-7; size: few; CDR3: ASSVEPLRSYEQY
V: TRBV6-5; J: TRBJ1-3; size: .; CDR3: ASSPRVNSGNTIY
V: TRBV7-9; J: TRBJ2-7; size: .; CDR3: ASSATVYEQY
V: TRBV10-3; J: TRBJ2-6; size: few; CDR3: AISSGGANVLT
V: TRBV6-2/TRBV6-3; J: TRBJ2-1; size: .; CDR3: ASSDRGRVFEF
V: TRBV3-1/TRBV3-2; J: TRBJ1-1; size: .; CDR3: ASSTVGGGLTEAF
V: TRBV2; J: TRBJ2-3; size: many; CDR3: ASSEGSGYTDTQY
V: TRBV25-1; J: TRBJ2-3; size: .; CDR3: ASSEWGGGDTQY
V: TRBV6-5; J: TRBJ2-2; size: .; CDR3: ASNEGAIDTGELF
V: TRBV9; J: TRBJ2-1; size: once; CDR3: ASSFRLAGVYNEQF
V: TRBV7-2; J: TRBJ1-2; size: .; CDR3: ASSLEGTESYGYT
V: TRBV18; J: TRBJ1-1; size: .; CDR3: ASSPELYTEAF
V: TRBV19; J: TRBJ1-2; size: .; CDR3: ASTLGGRGVYGYT
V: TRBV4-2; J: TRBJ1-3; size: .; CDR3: ASSQETGGFISGNTIY
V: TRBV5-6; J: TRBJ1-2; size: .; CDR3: ASSSFPGRQANYGYT
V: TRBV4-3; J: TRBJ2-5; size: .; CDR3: ASSQEIAGPRETQY
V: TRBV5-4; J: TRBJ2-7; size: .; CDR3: ASSLGVRGLRSHEQY
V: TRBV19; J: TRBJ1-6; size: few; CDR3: ASRFRGNPGNSPLH
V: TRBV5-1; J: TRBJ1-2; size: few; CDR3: ASSPSGQNYGYT
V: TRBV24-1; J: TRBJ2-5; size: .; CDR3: ATSETPGLQETQY
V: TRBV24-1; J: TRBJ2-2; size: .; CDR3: ATSDLGRANTGELF
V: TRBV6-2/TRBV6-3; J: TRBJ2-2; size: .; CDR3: ASSYSPTPPGELF
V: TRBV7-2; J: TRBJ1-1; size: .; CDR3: ASSLDLSVAARGAF
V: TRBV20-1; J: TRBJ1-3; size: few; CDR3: SASEGSGNTIY
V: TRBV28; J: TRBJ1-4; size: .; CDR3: ASSLFQGLKLF
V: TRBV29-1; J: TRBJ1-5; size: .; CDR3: SVAYRGGQPQH
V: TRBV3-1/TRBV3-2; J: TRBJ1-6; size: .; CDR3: ASSLQYTGGESYNSPLH
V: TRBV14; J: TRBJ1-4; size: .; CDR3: ASSTSSGFREKLF
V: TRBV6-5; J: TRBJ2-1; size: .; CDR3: ASSPGTGRFNEQF
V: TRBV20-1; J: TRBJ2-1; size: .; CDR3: SASFQAGTQF
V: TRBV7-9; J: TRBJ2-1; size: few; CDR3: ASSPRRDLYNEQF